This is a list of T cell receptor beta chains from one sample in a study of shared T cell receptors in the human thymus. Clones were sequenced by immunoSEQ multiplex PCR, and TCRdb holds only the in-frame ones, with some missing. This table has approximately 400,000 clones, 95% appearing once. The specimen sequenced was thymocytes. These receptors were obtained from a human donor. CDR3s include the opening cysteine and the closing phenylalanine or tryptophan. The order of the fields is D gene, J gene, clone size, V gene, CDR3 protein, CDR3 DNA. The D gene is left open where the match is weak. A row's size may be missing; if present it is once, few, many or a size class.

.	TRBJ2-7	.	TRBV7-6	CASILFSEGDYEQYF	TGTGCCAGCATCCTATTTTCCGAGGGAGACTACGAGCAGTACTTC
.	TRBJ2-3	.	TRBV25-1	CASSESLAPDTQYF	TGTGCCAGCAGTGAGTCTCTAGCCCCAGATACGCAGTATTTT
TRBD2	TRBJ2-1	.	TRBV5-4	CASSGTSGRRGQFF	TGTGCCAGCAGCGGGACTAGCGGACGTCGGGGGCAGTTCTTC
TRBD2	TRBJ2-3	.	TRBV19	CASSIGAGVSDTQYF	TGTGCCAGTAGTATAGGAGCGGGAGTCTCGGATACGCAGTATTTT
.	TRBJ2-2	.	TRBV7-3	CASSLHGLTGELFF	TGTGCCAGCAGCTTACACGGACTCACCGGGGAGCTGTTTTTT
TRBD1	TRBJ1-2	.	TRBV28	CASSLTGGVLYGYTF	TGTGCCAGCAGTCTTACAGGGGGGGTTTTGTATGGCTACACCTTC
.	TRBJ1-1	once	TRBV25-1	CASSSTPRNTEAFF	TGTGCCAGCAGTTCAACACCCCGGAACACTGAAGCTTTCTTT
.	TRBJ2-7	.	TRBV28	CASSFWASYEQYF	TGTGCCAGCAGTTTCTGGGCCTCCTACGAGCAGTACTTC
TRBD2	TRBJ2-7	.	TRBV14	CASSQVRGTSGSDEQYF	TGTGCCAGCAGCCAAGTCCGTGGGACTAGCGGGAGTGACGAGCAGTACTTC
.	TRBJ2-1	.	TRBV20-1	CSARDRRQFF	TGCAGTGCTAGAGATCGTAGGCAGTTCTTC
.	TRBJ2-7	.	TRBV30	CAWSLLHRGNSYEQYF	TGTGCCTGGAGCCTCCTGCACCGGGGGAACTCCTACGAGCAGTACTTC
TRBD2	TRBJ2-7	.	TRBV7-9	CASSFRRGGAYEQYF	TGTGCCAGCAGCTTTCGACGCGGGGGGGCCTACGAGCAGTACTTC
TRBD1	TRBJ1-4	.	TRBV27	CASGKDRGPNEKLFF	TGTGCCAGCGGAAAGGACAGGGGTCCTAATGAAAAACTGTTTTTT
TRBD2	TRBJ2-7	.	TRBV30	CAWSGTSGRYEQYF	TGTGCCTGGAGTGGAACTAGCGGGAGATACGAGCAGTACTTC
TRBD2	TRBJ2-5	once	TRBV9	CASSSRTSGTNRAQETQYF	TGTGCCAGCAGCTCCCGGACTAGCGGAACAAATAGGGCTCAAGAGACCCAGTACTTC
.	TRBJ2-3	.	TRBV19	CASSIGLQRPSTDTQYF	TGTGCCAGTAGTATAGGCCTACAGCGCCCTAGCACAGATACGCAGTATTTT
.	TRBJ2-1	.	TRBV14	CASSPLSVGTRTTNEQFF	TGTGCCAGCAGCCCCCTTTCTGTTGGGACACGAACCACCAATGAGCAGTTCTTC
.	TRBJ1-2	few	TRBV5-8	CASSAARADVEGYTF	TGTGCCAGCAGCGCGGCCCGGGCAGATGTCGAAGGCTACACCTTC
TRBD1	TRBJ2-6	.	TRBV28	CASSSFKTGEGDSGANVLTF	TGTGCCAGCAGTAGCTTCAAGACAGGGGAAGGGGACTCTGGGGCCAACGTCCTGACTTTC